Presented here are 21 T cell receptor beta chains from one specimen sequenced in a study of glioma-infiltrating T cells after dendritic cell vaccination. Data came from immunoSEQ multiplex PCR; TCRdb stores just in-frame clones and leaves some out. The repertoire holds around 78,000 clones, around 87% seen once, with more than 2% in the top ten. Time point here: after dendritic cell vaccination, including at tumor progression/relapse. The material sequenced was blood, taken after dendritic cell vaccination. Source of these receptors: a human donor with glioblastoma.

The rearrangement links TRBV27 to TRBJ1-1; a weak D match, TRBD1 (5 bases). Germline CDR1 is MNHEY and CDR2 is SMNVEV (reference sequence). This CDR3 comprises 14 residues. V dropped 8 bases and J dropped 2 bases, with 15 bases sitting between them. CDR3 coding DNA: TGTGCCAGCTGCGGGGGGAATGGTAACACTGAAGCTTTCTTT. Translated, it gives CASCGGNGNTEAFF.

This chain joins TRBV27 and TRBJ2-3, with 14 bases lining up with TRBD2. J gave up 5 bases and V 5 bases, and 6 bases lay outside the gene matches. In germline, CDR1 is MNHEY, CDR2 SMNVEV (reference sequence). The CDR3 loop spans 16 amino acids. The chain's CDR3 is CASSPGLAGGVDTQYF. The DNA of the CDR3 is TGTGCCAGCAGTCCTGGACTAGCGGGAGGTGTAGATACGCAGTATTTT.

V gene TRBV19 combines with J gene TRBJ1-1; 12 bases match TRBD1. The junction had 5 bases not matched to a gene; V was cut back by 3 bases and J by 3 bases. CDR1 is LNHDA and CDR2 is SQIVND in the germline V gene (reference sequence). The CDR3 is 16 residues long. Here the CDR3 DNA reads TGTGCCAGTAGTATCGGGACAGGGGGCTTTGACACTGAAGCTTTCTTT. Its protein product is CASSIGTGGFDTEAFF.

The table lists this clone with a count of one. The chain links TRBV4-3 to TRBJ1-2; tentative D call: TRBD1 (5 bases). Trimming shortened V by 1 base and J by 4 bases, and 13 bases separated the two germline ends. Looked up from germline, CDR1 is LGHNA and CDR2 is YSLEER. This CDR3 has 15 residues. CDR3 coding DNA: TGCGCCAGCAGCCAAGCCCGGGGGAGTGGCTATGGCTACACCTTC. Translated: CASSQARGSGYGYTF.

This chain uses TRBV6-1 with TRBJ2-7; 7 positions match TRBD1. Germline V gives CDR1 MNHNS, CDR2 SASEGT. V lost 8 bases, J lost 0 bases, and 7 bases stayed unmatched. This CDR3 comprises 14 residues. The CDR3, as DNA: TGTGCCAGCCAAGACAGGGCGGGCTCCTACGAGCAGTACTTC. Protein sequence: CASQDRAGSYEQYF.

With respect to this clone: Within the sample, other DNA sequences also encode this same CDR3. The chain is built from TRBV5-1 and TRBJ2-1; D is ambiguous. V dropped 4 bases and J dropped 0 bases, with 11 bases sitting between them. CDR1 is SGHRS, CDR2 YFSETQ, per germline. The CDR3 spans 15 residues. This CDR3 reads CASSLDSSSYNEQFF. Here the CDR3 DNA reads TGCGCCAGCAGCCTAGACTCGAGCTCCTACAATGAGCAGTTCTTC. The full variable domain, completed using reference TRBV5-1 and TRBJ2-1, is KAGVTQTPRYLIKTRGQQVTLSCSPISGHRSVSWYQQTPGQGLQFLFEYFSETQRNKGNFPGRFSGRQFSNSRSEMNVSTLELGDSALYLCASSLDSSSYNEQFFGPGTRLTVL.

This sequence joins TRBV5-8 and TRBJ2-5, with TRBD2 identical over 8 bases. This CDR3 comprises 17 residues. Unmatched junction bases numbered 16, after V lost 4 bases and J lost 5 bases. Germline lookup yields CDR1 SGHTS and CDR2 YDEGEE. CDR3 nucleotides: TGTGCCAGCAGCCGGGGGGGCAGGGGAGGTCGTAAGGAGACCCAGTACTTC. It encodes CASSRGGRGGRKETQYF.

V usage is TRBV9 and J usage is TRBJ2-3; 12 bases match TRBD2. The CDR3 is 18 amino acids. Looked up from germline, CDR1 is SGDLS and CDR2 is YYNGEE. The trim removed 2 bases at V and 0 bases at J, leaving 7 bases unmatched. CDR3 nucleotides: TGTGCCAGCAGCGTTTCACTAGCGGGAGGTCCGAGCACAGATACGCAGTATTTT. Protein sequence: CASSVSLAGGPSTDTQYF.

The genes are TRBV27 and TRBJ2-7, with TRBD1 matching 10 bases. Germline values: CDR1 MNHEY, CDR2 SMNVEV (reference sequence). The junction had 11 bases not matched to a gene; V was cut back by 6 bases and J by 3 bases. There are 16 residues in the CDR3. The CDR3 DNA follows: TGTGCCAGCAGCTTTCTGGAGGACAGGGGGATCTACGAGCAGTACTTC. Its protein product is CASSFLEDRGIYEQYF.

The chain carries TRBV5-4 and TRBJ2-1; D may be TRBD1 (5 bases). Germline assignment: CDR1 SGHNT and CDR2 YYREEE (reference sequence). Trimming pared 6 bases from V and 3 bases from J, leaving 10 bases between. This CDR3 has 13 amino acids. The CDR3 DNA is TGTGCCAGCATGGTCAGGGACTACAATGAGCAGTTCTTC. Translating it yields CASMVRDYNEQFF.

The V call is TRBV2, the J call TRBJ2-6, with 9 bases matching TRBD1. The CDR3 has 17 amino acids. Germline-derived CDR1 and CDR2 are SNHLY and FYNNEI. Unmatched junction bases numbered 7, after V lost 7 bases and J lost 0 bases. CDR3 sequence (DNA): TGTGCCAGCACTAGGACAGGGGAATCCTCTGGGGCCAACGTCCTGACTTTC. It translates to CASTRTGESSGANVLTF.

Only one count was recorded for this clone. V gene TRBV7-2 combines with J gene TRBJ1-5; TRBD1 aligns across 9 bases. Germline V gene data show CDR1 as SGHTA and CDR2 as FQGNSA. The ends lost 4 bases at V and 6 bases at J; junction bases unmatched: 4. The CDR3 sequence is 14 residues long. The chain's CDR3 is CASSSQGAGQPQHF. The CDR3, as DNA: TGTGCCAGCAGCTCACAGGGGGCGGGTCAGCCCCAGCATTTT.

V and J are TRBV7-9 and TRBJ2-6; D perhaps matches TRBD1 (5 bases). Germline V lookup: CDR1 SEHNR, CDR2 FQNEAQ (reference sequence). V was clipped by 1 base and J by 2 bases, with 12 bases between them. This CDR3 is 17 amino acids long. CDR3: CASSLGSLGAGANVLTF. The CDR3 DNA sequence: TGTGCCAGCAGCTTAGGGTCCTTAGGGGCTGGGGCCAACGTCCTGACTTTC.

CDR3 nucleotide sequence: TGTGCCAGCAACCCAAGCATCACCGGGGAGCTGTTTTTT. This encodes CASNPSITGELFF. The chain joins TRBV2 to TRBJ2-2; D gene unclear. CDR3 size: 13 residues. V was shortened by 7 bases and J by 4 bases, with 10 bases between the two germline ends. The germline V gene encodes CDR1 SNHLY and CDR2 FYNNEI.

This clone was observed once. CDR3 sequence: CASSFRATSGYNEQFF. The CDR3 nucleotides read TGTGCCAGCAGTTTCAGGGCGACTAGCGGTTACAATGAGCAGTTCTTC. The rearrangement uses TRBV6-5 and TRBJ2-1; TRBD2 matches at 9 bases. CDR1 and CDR2 from the germline V gene are MNHEY and SVGAGI. The CDR3 is 16 residues long. V was clipped by 4 bases and J by 4 bases; unmatched bases: 8.

The gene calls are TRBV29-1 and TRBJ2-1; D is perhaps TRBD1 (6 bases). Between the trimmed V and J ends, which lost 4 bases and 4 bases, there was a span of 20 bases. Germline CDR1 and CDR2: SQVTM and ANQGSEA. CDR3 size: 16 residues. CDR3 nucleotide sequence: TGCAGCGTTGTTCGAGGGGGTGCTCCTTTGTACAATGAGCAGTTCTTC. Amino acids: CSVVRGGAPLYNEQFF.

The J gene is TRBJ2-5, the V gene TRBV12-5, with 11 nucleotides matching TRBD2. In germline, CDR1 is LGHNT, CDR2 FRNRAP. The CDR3 totals 16 residues. V shed 7 bases, J shed 4 bases, and the junction held 11 bases outside the gene matches. The CDR3 is CASARSSGGRGETQYF. DNA of the CDR3: TGTGCTAGTGCTAGGTCTAGCGGGGGGCGGGGAGAGACCCAGTACTTC. Full variable domain (rest looked up from reference TRBV12-5 and TRBJ2-5): DARVTQTPRHKVTEMGQEVTMRCQPILGHNTVFWYRQTMMQGLELLAYFRNRAPLDDSGMPKDRFSAEMPDATLATLKIQPSEPRDSAVYFCASARSSGGRGETQYFGPGTRLLVL.

The V and J genes are TRBV5-1 and TRBJ2-1; the D gene is possibly TRBD1 (7 bases). The germline V gene has CDR1 SGHRS and CDR2 YFSETQ. This CDR3 region has 16 residues. Trimming removed 0 bases from V and 3 bases from J, with 13 bases in between. The CDR3 DNA sequence: TGCGCCAGCAGCTTGGCCTGGCAGGGGGGCTACAATGAGCAGTTCTTC. This codes for CASSLAWQGGYNEQFF.

This chain joins TRBV30 and TRBJ1-5, with D possibly being TRBD1 (6 bases). Trimming removed 3 bases from V and 6 bases from J, with 18 bases in between. Germline V gene lookup returns CDR1 GTSNPN and CDR2 SVGIG (reference sequence). The length of the CDR3 is 15 residues. CDR3 residues: CAWRGAGVWSQPQHF. In nucleotides, the CDR3 is TGTGCCTGGAGGGGAGCAGGGGTTTGGAGTCAGCCCCAGCATTTT.

This chain connects TRBV9 to TRBJ2-5, with TRBD2 matching 12 bases. There are 18 residues in the CDR3. Germline assignment: CDR1 SGDLS and CDR2 YYNGEE. V lost 3 bases, J lost 4 bases, and 13 bases stayed unmatched. CDR3 DNA sequence: TGTGCCAGCAGCGCGTTGATGGCTAGCGGGAGGGAAAGAGAGACCCAGTACTTC. It specifies CASSALMASGRERETQYF.

The chain uses TRBV5-1 and TRBJ1-2, with D perhaps matching TRBD1 (6 bases). Germline assignment: CDR1 SGHRS and CDR2 YFSETQ. This CDR3 is 15 amino acids long. Trimming stripped 5 bases from V and 7 bases from J, with 21 bases between. CDR3 loop: CASRDEAGASGGYTF. As DNA, the CDR3 is TGCGCCAGCAGAGATGAAGCAGGGGCCTCGGGTGGCTACACCTTC. Supplemented by reference TRBV5-1 and TRBJ1-2, the full variable domain reads KAGVTQTPRYLIKTRGQQVTLSCSPISGHRSVSWYQQTPGQGLQFLFEYFSETQRNKGNFPGRFSGRQFSNSRSEMNVSTLELGDSALYLCASRDEAGASGGYTFGSGTRLTVV.